These T cell receptor beta chains were read from a single sample in a study of blood T cells in healthy people across ages. TCRdb re-called the 5' RACE reads through MiXCR, storing one row per CDR3 protein. Of some 1.5 million distinct CDR3 sequences listed, approximately 28% were seen once; the top ten hold about 7.7%. The sequenced sample consisted of blood. Receptor source: a woman aged 25 to 39 in good health. Each CDR3 is given with its conserved first and last residue. D genes are given only for firm matches. Not every row has a clone size; where given, it reads once, few, many or a size class.

cdr3_aa	cdr3_nt	j_call	d_call	v_call	clone_size
CAISEQGGADTEAFF	TGTGCCATCAGTGAGCAGGGGGGCGCCGACACTGAAGCTTTCTTT	TRBJ1-1	TRBD1	TRBV10-3	once
CATSTKRGNQPQHF	TGTGCCACTTCGACAAAGCGGGGCAATCAGCCCCAGCATTTT	TRBJ1-5	-	TRBV12-3/TRBV12-4	-
CASSLTGTTYEQYF	TGTGCCAGCAGCTTGACAGGGACCACCTACGAGCAGTACTTC	TRBJ2-7	TRBD1	TRBV5-1	many
CASSYEGAGYGYTF	TGTGCCAGCAGTTACGAGGGGGCGGGCTATGGCTACACCTTC	TRBJ1-2	TRBD1	TRBV6-5	few
CAISGGVYNEQYF	TGTGCCATCAGCGGGGGGGTATACAATGAGCAGTACTTC	TRBJ2-7	TRBD2	TRBV10-3	few
CASQGAYNSPLHF	TGTGCCAGCCAGGGGGCGTACAATTCACCCCTCCACTTT	TRBJ1-6	TRBD1	TRBV7-9	-
CSASPGQAHEQFF	TGCAGTGCTTCCCCAGGACAGGCCCATGAGCAGTTCTTC	TRBJ2-1	TRBD1	TRBV20-1	many
CAISPRGGDTQYF	TGTGCCATCAGCCCCCGAGGAGGAGATACGCAGTATTTT	TRBJ2-3	-	TRBV10-3	-
CASSLGGEHEQFF	TGCGCCAGCAGCTTGGGAGGGGAGCATGAGCAGTTCTTC	TRBJ2-1	-	TRBV5-1	-
CAIAQGPEQYF	TGTGCCATCGCACAGGGCCCCGAGCAGTACTTC	TRBJ2-7	-	TRBV10-3	-
CASSEQGALRETQYF	TGTGCCAGCAGCGAACAGGGTGCTCTCCGAGAGACCCAGTACTTC	TRBJ2-5	-	TRBV7-3	-
CASKGYSGNTIYF	TGCGCCAGCAAAGGCTACTCTGGAAACACCATATATTTT	TRBJ1-3	-	TRBV4-1	few
CASSTRGVQRDTQYF	TGCGCCAGCAGCACCCGGGGGGTTCAGAGGGATACGCAGTATTTT	TRBJ2-3	TRBD2	TRBV5-1	-
CASSTKERGEAFF	TGTGCCAGCAGTACAAAAGAAAGGGGAGAAGCTTTCTTT	TRBJ1-1	-	TRBV25-1	-
CSVARRTSHQETQYF	TGCAGCGTTGCGAGGAGGACTAGTCACCAAGAGACCCAGTACTTC	TRBJ2-5	TRBD2	TRBV29-1	once
CASCDGAPLLDGYTF	TGCGCCAGCTGCGACGGGGCCCCCCTCCTGGATGGCTACACCTTC	TRBJ1-2	-	TRBV5-1	many
CASSDDTYSGNTIYF	TGTGCCAGCAGCGACGACACGTACTCTGGAAACACCATATATTTT	TRBJ1-3	-	TRBV7-9	once
CASSYDPTGGTDTQYF	TGTGCCAGCAGTTACGACCCGACAGGGGGAACAGATACGCAGTATTTT	TRBJ2-3	TRBD1	TRBV6-2/TRBV6-3	few
CSVASPSYGYTF	TGCAGCGTCGCCAGTCCTTCCTATGGCTACACCTTC	TRBJ1-2	-	TRBV29-1	once
CASRHSGTGADTQYF	TGTGCCAGCAGGCACTCCGGGACAGGGGCAGATACGCAGTATTTT	TRBJ2-3	TRBD1	TRBV6-6	-
CASSATGGIEQFF	TGTGCCAGCAGCGCCACAGGGGGCATTGAGCAGTTCTTC	TRBJ2-1	TRBD1	TRBV7-9	many
CSVVEQYRNTEAFF	TGCAGCGTTGTTGAGCAATATCGAAACACTGAAGCTTTCTTT	TRBJ1-1	-	TRBV29-1	-
CASSLGTPEQFF	TGTGCCAGCAGCTTAGGGACACCTGAGCAGTTCTTC	TRBJ2-1	-	TRBV7-9	few
CASSADGYYNEQFF	TGTGCCAGCAGCGCCGACGGCTACTACAACGAGCAGTTCTTC	TRBJ2-1	-	TRBV7-2	-
CATSRDHGGLAFF	TGTGCCACCAGCAGAGATCACGGGGGATTGGCTTTCTTT	TRBJ1-1	-	TRBV15	few
CASSRDRVETQYF	TGTGCCAGTAGCCGAGACAGGGTGGAGACCCAGTACTTC	TRBJ2-5	TRBD1	TRBV7-9	many
CAISESKTPLHF	TGTGCCATCAGTGAGTCCAAAACACCCCTCCACTTT	TRBJ1-6	-	TRBV10-3	-
CASSQGTGGPGTEAFF	TGCGCCAGCAGCCAAGGGACAGGGGGCCCAGGGACTGAAGCTTTCTTT	TRBJ1-1	TRBD1	TRBV4-1	many
CASSVGSGADTQYF	TGTGCCAGCAGCGTAGGATCAGGCGCAGATACGCAGTATTTT	TRBJ2-3	-	TRBV9	-
CASKKDRGGTEAFF	TGCGCCAGCAAAAAAGACAGGGGAGGCACTGAAGCTTTCTTT	TRBJ1-1	TRBD1	TRBV10-2	-
CAISERGSEAGELFF	TGTGCCATCAGTGAGCGCGGGAGTGAGGCCGGGGAGCTGTTTTTT	TRBJ2-2	TRBD2	TRBV10-3	few
CASSRTGGPGYTF	TGTGCCAGCAGTCGGACAGGGGGGCCTGGCTACACCTTC	TRBJ1-2	TRBD1	TRBV6-6	many
CASSWTGNEQYF	TGTGCCAGCAGTTGGACAGGAAACGAGCAGTACTTC	TRBJ2-7	TRBD1	TRBV6-6	many
CASSESSGQGIQETQYF	TGCGCCAGCAGTGAGTCGTCGGGACAGGGGATACAAGAGACCCAGTACTTC	TRBJ2-5	TRBD1	TRBV10-2	few
CSVEQSGTAFYGYTF	TGCAGCGTAGAACAATCCGGGACGGCATTCTATGGCTACACCTTC	TRBJ1-2	-	TRBV29-1	many
CASSPGTGDEKLFF	TGTGCCAGCAGTCCCGGGACAGGGGATGAAAAACTGTTTTTT	TRBJ1-4	TRBD1	TRBV2	many
CAISDREDSGEQYF	TGTGCCATCAGTGATAGGGAGGACAGCGGCGAGCAGTACTTC	TRBJ2-7	-	TRBV10-3	many
CASSPTRLLSYEQYF	TGTGCCAGCAGCCCGACACGGCTCCTCTCCTACGAGCAGTACTTC	TRBJ2-7	-	TRBV3-1	-
CAISEPTDTQYF	TGTGCCATCAGTGAGCCAACAGATACGCAGTATTTT	TRBJ2-3	-	TRBV10-3	-
CASSPWDRTYEQYF	TGTGCCAGCAGTCCTTGGGACAGGACCTACGAGCAGTACTTC	TRBJ2-7	TRBD1	TRBV2	-
CSARSTTNTEAFF	TGCAGTGCTAGGTCCACGACGAACACTGAAGCTTTCTTT	TRBJ1-1	-	TRBV20-1	-
CASRTGGFF	TGTGCCAGCAGGACGGGTGGGTTCTTC	TRBJ2-1	-	TRBV6-5	few
CASSDPGVTQYF	TGCGCCAGCAGTGACCCCGGTGTTACGCAGTATTTT	TRBJ2-3	-	TRBV10-1	-
CASSLEGADEYF	TGTGCCAGCAGTCTCGAGGGGGCGGATGAGTACTTC	TRBJ2-4	TRBD1	TRBV5-5	once
CASSLDRQYEQYF	TGTGCCAGCTCACTAGACAGGCAATACGAGCAGTACTTC	TRBJ2-7	-	TRBV18	-
CASGCAGTALNQPQHF	TGTGCCAGCGGCTGCGCCGGGACAGCCCTTAATCAGCCCCAGCATTTT	TRBJ1-5	TRBD1	TRBV5-6	-
CASSLQGVSGANVLTF	TGCGCCAGCAGCCTCCAGGGGGTCTCTGGGGCCAACGTCCTGACTTTC	TRBJ2-6	TRBD1	TRBV5-1	-
CAASREGGQPQHF	TGTGCCGCCAGCAGAGAGGGGGGACAGCCCCAGCATTTT	TRBJ1-5	-	TRBV15	-
CASSLWGGGNNEQYF	TGTGCCAGCAGTCTCTGGGGGGGCGGAAACAATGAGCAGTACTTC	TRBJ2-4	-	TRBV3-1	few
CASSLRARYYNEQFF	TGTGCCAGCAGCTTAAGGGCAAGGTATTACAATGAGCAGTTCTTC	TRBJ2-1	-	TRBV7-2	-
CASSIGGRGGKPQHF	TGTGCCAGTAGTATTGGGGGGCGAGGGGGAAAGCCCCAGCATTTT	TRBJ1-5	-	TRBV19	few
CASSFRLGQEQYF	TGTGCCAGCAGCTTCCGACTCGGACAAGAGCAGTACTTC	TRBJ2-4	-	TRBV11-2	-
CASSAMGGETQYF	TGTGCCAGCAGCGCGATGGGAGGGGAGACCCAGTACTTC	TRBJ2-5	TRBD2	TRBV7-9	few
CAISLKFEAGEQYF	TGTGCCATCAGCCTAAAATTCGAGGCTGGCGAGCAGTACTTC	TRBJ2-7	-	TRBV10-3	-
CASADGGANVRTF	TGCGCCAGCGCTGACGGTGGGGCCAACGTCCGGACTTTC	TRBJ2-6	-	TRBV5-1	-
CASSPGTDTTDTQYF	TGTGCCAGCAGCCCGGGGACAGATACCACAGATACGCAGTATTTT	TRBJ2-3	TRBD1	TRBV3-1	-
CASEEGLDYNEQFF	TGCGCCAGTGAGGAGGGGTTGGACTACAATGAGCAGTTCTTC	TRBJ2-1	-	TRBV10-2	-
CSATPGQGPEKLFF	TGCAGTGCCACCCCGGGACAGGGCCCCGAAAAACTGTTTTTT	TRBJ1-4	TRBD1	TRBV20-1	-
CSVARTGSGELFF	TGCAGCGTCGCTCGGACAGGGTCCGGGGAGCTGTTTTTT	TRBJ2-2	TRBD1	TRBV29-1	-
CASSPAGTGDRGYTF	TGTGCCAGCAGCCCCGCCGGGACAGGGGATCGTGGCTACACCTTC	TRBJ1-2	TRBD1	TRBV13	-